In this sample, the clone carrying this T cell receptor (beta chain) turned up a few times. Different DNA sequences within this sample yield the same CDR3. This sample is drawn from a study of beta chain features in type 1 diabetes. The CDR3 extends over 13 amino acids. Germline lookup yields CDR1 ENHRY and CDR2 SYGVKD. V was clipped by 4 bases and J by 0 bases, with 4 bases between them. The sequenced template was cDNA made from the entire isolated RNA. This table comes from immunoSEQ multiplex PCR, and its TCRdb copy is limited to in-frame clones, with some not included. The data contain about 900,000 clones, about 17% of them seen just once; the ten biggest clones take up 0.02% to 0.03%.

The material sequenced was naive CD4+ T cells from blood. The rearrangement joins TRBV10-3 to TRBJ1-5; the D is unclear. The TCR was taken from a woman between 18 and 29 years old in good health. CDR3 amino acids: CAISAGSNQPQHF. In nucleotides, the CDR3 is TGTGCCATCAGTGCGGGTAGCAATCAGCCCCAGCATTTT.